This T cell receptor beta chain came from a study of cytomegalovirus exposure and HLA in healthy donors. This table comes from immunoSEQ multiplex PCR, and its TCRdb copy is limited to in-frame clones, with some not included. The sample contains about 220,000 clones, 88% of which appear only once. The CDR3 is made up of 16 amino acids. The ends were cut back, 1 base at V and 4 bases at J, with 16 bases in the middle. The germline CDR1 and CDR2 sequences are MDHEN and SYDVKM. The J gene is TRBJ1-2, the V gene TRBV28, with a possible D match to TRBD1 (5 bases). The sequenced sample consisted of PBMCs. This TCR came from a woman under 30 in good health and CMV-seronegative. The CDR3 DNA reads as TGTGCCAGCAGTTTATTTCAGGGTAGGGTGGTCTATGGCTACACCTTC. This encodes CASSLFQGRVVYGYTF.